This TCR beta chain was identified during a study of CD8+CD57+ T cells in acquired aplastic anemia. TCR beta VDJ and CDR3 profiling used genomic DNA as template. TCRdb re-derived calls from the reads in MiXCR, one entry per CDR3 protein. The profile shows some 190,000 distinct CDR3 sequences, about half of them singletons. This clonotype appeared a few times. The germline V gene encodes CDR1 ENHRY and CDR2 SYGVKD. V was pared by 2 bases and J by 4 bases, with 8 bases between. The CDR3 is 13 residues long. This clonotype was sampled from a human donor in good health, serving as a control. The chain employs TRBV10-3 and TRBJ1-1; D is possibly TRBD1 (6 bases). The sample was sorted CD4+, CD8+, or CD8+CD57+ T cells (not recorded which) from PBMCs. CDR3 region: CAISETGFTEAFF. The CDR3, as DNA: TGTGCCATCAGTGAGACAGGGTTCACTGAAGCTTTCTTT.